The present TCR beta chain was sequenced within a study of blood T cell repertoires in COVID-19. At the level of the study: Nucleic acid was either cDNA or gDNA, and it came from T cells, B-cell-depleted T cells, or PBMCs.

The V end was cut by 0 bases, the J end by 1 base, with 12 bases between. Germline V gene lookup returns CDR1 SGHTA and CDR2 FQGTGA. This CDR3 spans 16 amino acids. Sequenced by immunoSEQ multiplex PCR; TCRdb stores in-frame clones only, minus some. Among fewer than 80,000 clones listed, 80% to 90% were seen once. The sequence derives from a woman in her fifties or sixties with active COVID-19. This chain uses TRBV7-3 with TRBJ1-2; D is possibly TRBD1 (6 bases). The source material was peripheral blood. The CDR3 bases are TGTGCCAGCAGCTTAACCTACGGGACAAGTAACTATGGCTACACCTTC. The encoded protein is CASSLTYGTSNYGYTF.